This TCR beta chain was identified in a study of control samples from healthy donors and cancer patients. Some clones are missing from TCRdb's copy, which holds only in-frame ones; the method was immunoSEQ multiplex PCR. This table holds tens of thousands of clones, approximately 84% found once. The CDR3 spans 13 residues. V lost 0 bases and J 4 bases, leaving 6 bases between the germline ends. The source is a woman aged 50 to 65 with lung cancer. Sequenced: PBMCs. The J gene is TRBJ1-1, the V gene TRBV12-3 or TRBV12-4; D not certain. DNA for the CDR3: TGTGCCAGCAGTTTAGCCCTTGGCACTGAAGCTTTCTTT. Amino acids: CASSLALGTEAFF.